Listed below are T cell receptor beta chains from one sample, sequenced in a study of T cells after yellow fever vaccination. Using its own MiXCR run on the 5' RACE reads, TCRdb lists one record per CDR3 protein. This table holds about 120,000 distinct CDR3 sequences, around 9.8% found once. Source: CD8+ T cells sorted from PBMCs, taken on the day of the yellow fever booster vaccination. Receptor source: a man younger than 35 who received the YFV17D yellow fever vaccine. CDR3s include the opening cysteine and the closing phenylalanine or tryptophan. Fields, in order: V gene, clone size, D gene, J gene, CDR3 protein, CDR3 DNA. D genes are given only for firm matches. Part of the rows lack a size; the others show once, few, many or a class for expanded clones.

>TRBV4-1|-|TRBD1|TRBJ2-2
CASSADRAPGELFF
TGCGCCAGCAGCGCGGACAGGGCCCCCGGGGAGCTGTTTTTT
>TRBV12-3/TRBV12-4|few|-|TRBJ2-3
CASGGVLGTDTQYF
TGTGCCAGCGGGGGAGTCCTTGGCACAGATACGCAGTATTTT
>TRBV5-1|-|-|TRBJ2-7
CASSPRTLSYEQYF
TGCGCCAGCAGCCCCCGGACCCTCTCCTACGAGCAGTACTTC
>TRBV7-9|few|TRBD2|TRBJ2-5
CASSISSGPELQETQYF
TGTGCCAGCAGCATCTCTAGCGGACCGGAACTCCAAGAGACCCAGTACTTC
>TRBV5-6|-|TRBD1|TRBJ1-5
CASSFGQAVQPQHF
TGTGCCAGCAGCTTTGGACAGGCGGTTCAGCCCCAGCATTTT
>TRBV29-1|-|TRBD1|TRBJ2-1
CSAGTGGGGSYNEQFF
TGCAGCGCCGGGACAGGGGGCGGGGGCTCCTACAATGAGCAGTTCTTC
>TRBV7-2|many|-|TRBJ2-2
CASSSRISNTGELFF
TGTGCCAGCAGCTCACGGATATCGAACACCGGGGAGCTGTTTTTT
>TRBV28|few|-|TRBJ1-2
CATIQDRGQGYTF
TGTGCCACCATACAGGACCGTGGACAAGGCTACACCTTC
>TRBV19|-|-|TRBJ1-2
CATEGPDFTGYTF
TGTGCCACCGAGGGCCCCGACTTTACGGGCTACACCTTC
>TRBV13|few|-|TRBJ2-6
CASRVYSRSGANVLTF
TGTGCCAGCAGAGTCTACTCACGCTCTGGGGCCAACGTCCTGACTTTC
>TRBV12-3/TRBV12-4|many|-|TRBJ2-5
CASSPEAGTLQETQYF
TGTGCCAGCAGTCCAGAAGCAGGGACACTCCAAGAGACCCAGTACTTC
>TRBV5-1|few|TRBD1|TRBJ2-3
CASSGTGAPWLQYF
TGCGCCAGCAGTGGGACAGGGGCCCCCTGGTTGCAGTATTTT
>TRBV7-6|few|-|TRBJ1-4
CASSAEPVGKLFF
TGTGCCAGCAGCGCAGAACCGGTGGGAAAACTGTTTTTT
>TRBV4-3|-|-|TRBJ1-4
CASSQVQVATNEKLFF
TGCGCCAGCAGCCAAGTCCAGGTTGCAACTAATGAAAAACTGTTTTTT
>TRBV4-1|few|-|TRBJ2-7
CASSQGQDPSYEQYF
TGCGCCAGCAGCCAAGGACAGGACCCGTCCTACGAGCAGTACTTC
>TRBV27|-|TRBD1|TRBJ2-7
CASSTIGTGDYEQYF
TGTGCCAGCAGTACGATCGGGACAGGTGACTACGAGCAGTACTTC
>TRBV4-1|-|-|TRBJ1-3
CASSQVGAPVSGNTIYF
TGCGCCAGCAGCCAAGTTGGGGCACCGGTCTCTGGAAACACCATATATTTT
>TRBV19|few|-|TRBJ2-3
CASSRSTDTQYF
TGTGCCAGTAGTAGGAGCACAGATACGCAGTATTTT
>TRBV9|-|TRBD1|TRBJ1-2
CASSIFGTGTNYGYTF
TGTGCCAGCAGCATCTTCGGGACAGGGACGAACTATGGCTACACCTTC
>TRBV11-3|few|-|TRBJ2-2
CASSLGRSNTGELFF
TGTGCCAGCAGCCTGGGACGGTCGAACACCGGGGAGCTGTTTTTT
>TRBV28|-|-|TRBJ1-5
CASSKAARGEF
TGTGCCAGCAGTAAGGCGGCGCGAGGGGAATTT
>TRBV6-5|few|-|TRBJ2-6
CASSYSVGSGANVLTF
TGTGCCAGCAGTTACTCGGTGGGTTCTGGGGCCAACGTCCTGACTTTC
>TRBV19|few|-|TRBJ1-5
CASSIGVSQPQHF
TGTGCCAGTAGTATAGGCGTTTCTCAGCCCCAGCATTTT
>TRBV11-3|-|-|TRBJ2-1
CASSLTPGNEQFF
TGTGCCAGCAGCTTGACACCTGGCAATGAGCAGTTCTTC
>TRBV4-1|few|TRBD2|TRBJ2-3
CASSYSGGALNSISSTDTQYF
TGCGCCAGCAGTTATAGCGGGGGGGCTCTAAACTCTATCTCTAGCACAGATACGCAGTATTTT
>TRBV6-5|few|-|TRBJ1-2
CASSYGLPGPTQLGGYTF
TGTGCCAGCAGTTATGGGTTACCGGGACCAACTCAACTGGGGGGCTACACCTTC
>TRBV12-3/TRBV12-4|few|-|TRBJ2-5
CASSFFIQGETQYF
TGTGCCAGCAGTTTCTTTATACAGGGCGAGACCCAGTACTTC
>TRBV4-1|-|-|TRBJ1-1
CASGMGPPPDTEAFF
TGCGCCAGCGGAATGGGCCCCCCACCGGACACTGAAGCTTTCTTT
>TRBV3-1|-|-|TRBJ2-3
CASSQVLVGGGSTDTQYF
TGTGCCAGCAGCCAAGTCCTCGTAGGCGGGGGCTCCACAGATACGCAGTATTTT
>TRBV30|few|-|TRBJ2-7
CAWMGISYEQYF
TGTGCCTGGATGGGCATCTCCTACGAGCAGTACTTC
>TRBV29-1|-|-|TRBJ2-2
CSGQGGAGELFF
TGCAGCGGCCAGGGGGGGGCAGGGGAGCTGTTTTTT
>TRBV7-2|-|-|TRBJ2-3
CASSLQGYTDTQYF
TGTGCCAGCAGCTTGCAGGGGTACACAGATACGCAGTATTTT